The entry that follows covers one T cell receptor (beta chain) sequence. Profiling relied on immunoSEQ multiplex PCR, and the TCRdb table lists in-frame clones only, not all of them. The sample has more than 95,000 clones; about 82% are singletons. Per the germline V gene, CDR1 is SNHLY and CDR2 is FYNNEI. This CDR3 is 15 amino acids long. V trimming: 8 bases; J trimming: 4 bases; junction bases outside the gene matches: 6. The data were obtained in a study of blood T cell repertoires in COVID-19. The wider study: The United States, Italy and Spain supplied acute and convalescent COVID-19 samples. T cells, B-cell-depleted T cells, or PBMCs supplied cDNA or gDNA.

This sequence originates from a woman aged 55-69 years in a cohort sampled during active or convalescent COVID-19. This sequence joins TRBV2 and TRBJ2-2, with 11 bases identical to TRBD2. Sequencing was done on a sample of peripheral blood. The CDR3 loop reads CASGPGTSGTGELFF. DNA for the CDR3: TGTGCCAGCGGTCCCGGGACTAGCGGCACCGGGGAGCTGTTTTTT.